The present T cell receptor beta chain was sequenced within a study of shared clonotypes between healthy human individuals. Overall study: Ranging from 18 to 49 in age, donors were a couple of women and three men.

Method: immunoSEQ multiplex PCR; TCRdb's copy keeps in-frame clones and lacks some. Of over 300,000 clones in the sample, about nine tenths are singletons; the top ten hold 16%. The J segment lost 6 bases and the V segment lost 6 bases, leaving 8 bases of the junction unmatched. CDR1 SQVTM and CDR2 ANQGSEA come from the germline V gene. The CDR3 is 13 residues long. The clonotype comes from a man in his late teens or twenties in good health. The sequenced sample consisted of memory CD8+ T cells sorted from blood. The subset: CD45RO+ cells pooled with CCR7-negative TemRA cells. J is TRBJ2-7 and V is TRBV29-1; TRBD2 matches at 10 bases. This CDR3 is CSVAAAGGGEQYF. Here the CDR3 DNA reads TGCAGCGTCGCCGCAGCGGGAGGGGGCGAGCAGTACTTC.